The 10 T cell receptor beta chains listed next were all sequenced from one sample in a study of beta chain features in type 1 diabetes. The entirety of the isolated RNA underwent reverse transcription, so expressed TCRB transcripts were sequenced. The repertoire was sequenced with immunoSEQ multiplex PCR; TCRdb's copy has only in-frame clones and lacks some. The data show over 350,000 clones, approximately 16% seen once. Sequenced material: naive CD4+ T cells from blood. The source of these receptors is a woman younger than 35 in good health.

This clone was picked up a small number of times. The rearrangement uses TRBV5-1 and TRBJ1-3, with D maybe TRBD1 (5 bases). From germline, CDR1 is SGHRS and CDR2 YFSETQ. The V end was cut by 0 bases, the J end by 0 bases, with 10 bases between. The CDR3 runs to 16 residues. CDR3 sequence: CASSLEPGGSGNTIYF. In DNA, the CDR3 is TGCGCCAGCAGCTTGGAGCCCGGGGGCTCTGGAAACACCATATATTTT.

The sample holds a few counts of this clone. The V and J genes are TRBV28 and TRBJ1-2; TRBD1 agrees at 8 bases. The V and J ends lost 6 bases and 2 bases, in that order; junction bases with no gene match: 8. The germline CDR1 and CDR2 sequences are MDHEN and SYDVKM. The CDR3 loop spans 15 amino acids. The CDR3 loop reads CASRFAGGRNYGYTF. CDR3 coding DNA: TGTGCCAGCAGGTTCGCAGGGGGCCGCAACTATGGCTACACCTTC.

This clone was counted between two and nine times. The chain couples TRBV4-3 to TRBJ2-7; D perhaps matches TRBD2 (6 bases). V was pared by 1 base and J by 1 base, with 14 bases between. Germline lookup yields CDR1 LGHNA and CDR2 YSLEER. The length of the CDR3 is 16 residues. CDR3 protein: CASSQVVGSGSYEQYF. The CDR3 DNA sequence: TGCGCCAGCAGCCAAGTTGTCGGGAGTGGGTCCTACGAGCAGTACTTC.

This rearrangement joins TRBV7-6 to TRBJ1-5; the match to TRBD1 covers 7 bases. CDR3 length: 15 amino acids. The germline CDR1 and CDR2 sequences are SGHVS and FNYEAQ. V lost 1 base to trimming and J lost 1 base; unmatched junction nucleotides: 1. In DNA form, the CDR3 reads TGTGCCAGCAGCTTAGGGGGACAGAGCAATCAGCCCCAGCATTTT. This translates into CASSLGGQSNQPQHF.

The chain carries TRBV21-1 and TRBJ2-7; the D call TRBD2 from the table was never checked on the DNA. TRBV21-1 is described as a pseudogene. The CDR3 sequence is 17 residues long. The CDR3: CASSKGRGLALSYEQYF. Written as DNA, the CDR3 is TGTGCCAGCAGCAAAGGACGTGGACTAGCGCTCAGCTACGAGCAGTACTTC.

The DNA of the CDR3 is TGTGCCAGCAGCTTAGGACAGGGCGCGTACGAGCAGTACTTC. This codes for CASSLGQGAYEQYF. This rearrangement joins TRBV5-4 to TRBJ2-7; 8 nucleotides agree with TRBD1. This CDR3 is 14 amino acids long. The V gene end was trimmed by 2 bases and the J gene end by 4 bases; junction bases not matched to a gene: 5. Germline loops: CDR1 SGHNT, CDR2 YYREEE (reference sequence). The full variable domain, with the rest looked up from reference TRBV5-4 and TRBJ2-7, is ETGVTQSPTHLIKTRGQQVTLRCSSQSGHNTVSWYQQALGQGPQFIFQYYREEENGRGNFPPRFSGLQFPNYSSELNVNALELDDSALYLCASSLGQGAYEQYFGPGTRLTVT.

CDR3 nucleotides: TGCAGCGTTGATCGGACTAGCGGCTTTAATGAGCAGTTCTTC. Protein product: CSVDRTSGFNEQFF. This rearrangement joins TRBV29-1 to TRBJ2-1; 10 bases map to TRBD2. J lost 7 bases, V lost 3 bases, and 6 bases had no gene match. The length of the CDR3 is 14 residues. The germline V gene encodes CDR1 SQVTM and CDR2 ANQGSEA.

This clone occurred a few times. The V call is TRBV19, the J call TRBJ2-1; 12 bases are shared with TRBD2. CDR1 and CDR2 from the germline V gene are LNHDA and SQIVND (reference sequence). V trimming: 5 bases; J trimming: 7 bases; junction bases outside the gene matches: 9. The CDR3 consists of 16 residues. The CDR3: CASSPGLAGPPNEQFF. The CDR3 DNA is TGTGCCAGTAGTCCTGGACTAGCGGGGCCACCAAATGAGCAGTTCTTC.

Only a few counts were recorded for this clone. V and J are TRBV29-1 and TRBJ2-5; 10 bases fit TRBD2. The CDR3 has 14 amino acids. The V gene end was trimmed by 4 bases and the J gene end by 5 bases; junction bases not matched to a gene: 7. From germline, CDR1 is SQVTM and CDR2 ANQGSEA. CDR3 residues: CSVGLAGGFETQYF. The CDR3 DNA reads TGCAGCGTTGGGTTAGCGGGAGGCTTTGAGACCCAGTACTTC. Drawing the rest from reference TRBV29-1 and TRBJ2-5, the complete variable domain is SAVISQKPSRDICQRGTSLTIQCQVDSQVTMMFWYRQQPGQSLTLIATANQGSEATYESGFVIDKFPISRPNLTFSTLTVSNMSPEDSSIYLCSVGLAGGFETQYFGPGTRLLVL.

This clone was counted between two and nine times. The CDR3 region is CASSLWLGLDTEAFF. The CDR3 nucleotides are TGTGCCAGCAGTTTGTGGTTGGGCCTGGACACTGAAGCTTTCTTT. The chain is built from TRBV27 and TRBJ1-1, with D unresolved. CDR3 length: 15 residues. V was cut by 3 bases and J by 3 bases, with 14 bases left in between. The germline V gene has CDR1 MNHEY and CDR2 SMNVEV (reference sequence).